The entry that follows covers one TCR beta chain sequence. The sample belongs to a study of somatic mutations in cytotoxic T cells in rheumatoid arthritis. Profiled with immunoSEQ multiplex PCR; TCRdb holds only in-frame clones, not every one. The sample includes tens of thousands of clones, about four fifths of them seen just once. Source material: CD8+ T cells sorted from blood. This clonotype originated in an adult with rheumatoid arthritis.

The DNA for the CDR3 is TGTGCCAGTAGTAGTGAGGACAGGGGGAGCTCCTACAATGAGCAGTTCTTC. Translation gives CASSSEDRGSSYNEQFF. The chain joins TRBV19 to TRBJ2-1, with 10 bases identical to TRBD1. The V gene's germline CDR1 is LNHDA and CDR2 SQIVND (reference sequence). The CDR3 covers 17 residues. V was clipped by 4 bases and J by 0 bases; unmatched bases: 6.